These T cell receptor beta chains were read from a single sample in a study of metastatic and nonmetastatic thyroid tumors. TCRdb reprocessed the PCR reads using MiXCR. The sample records about 17,000 clones, around 22% being singletons. Sequencing was carried out using adjacent normal tissue. These receptors all stem from a female donor with papillary thyroid cancer or a benign thyroid nodule (not recorded which). Some clones in this sample may be carry-over from other donors' samples. The CDR3 runs from the conserved cysteine through the conserved F or W. D genes are given only for firm matches. Expanded clones get a size class; other rows say once, few or many, or leave the size out.

D: .; V: TRBV7-8; J: TRBJ1-1; size: .; CDR3: CASSPHAGNTEAFF; DNA: TGTGCCAGCAGCCCCCATGCGGGTAACACTGAAGCTTTCTTT
D: .; V: TRBV28; J: TRBJ1-1; size: .; CDR3: CASSFQAEAFF; DNA: TGTGCCAGCAGTTTCCAGGCTGAAGCTTTCTTT
D: TRBD1; V: TRBV2; J: TRBJ1-4; size: few; CDR3: CASTKGGTNEKLFF; DNA: TGTGCCAGCACAAAAGGGGGCACTAATGAAAAACTGTTTTTT
D: TRBD2; V: TRBV27; J: TRBJ2-1; size: .; CDR3: CASSSWTSGYNEQFF; DNA: TGTGCCAGCAGTTCCTGGACTAGCGGGTACAATGAGCAGTTCTTC
D: .; V: TRBV28; J: TRBJ1-3; size: few; CDR3: CASSLQQVPRAIYF; DNA: TGTGCCAGCAGTTTACAGCAGGTTCCCCGGGCCATATATTTT
D: TRBD2; V: TRBV9; J: TRBJ2-3; size: .; CDR3: CASSAGTSVTDTQYF; DNA: TGTGCCAGCAGCGCCGGGACTAGCGTCACAGATACGCAGTATTTT
D: .; V: TRBV27; J: TRBJ1-2; size: few; CDR3: CASSLNGGKTPYTF; DNA: TGTGCCAGCAGTTTAAATGGTGGGAAAACACCCTACACCTTC
D: .; V: TRBV4-3; J: TRBJ2-7; size: .; CDR3: CASSQGALPTYEQYF; DNA: TGCGCCAGCAGCCAAGGGGCGCTCCCTACCTACGAGCAGTACTTC
D: .; V: TRBV5-4; J: TRBJ2-3; size: .; CDR3: CASSLEGTRGGAQYF; DNA: TGTGCCAGCAGCTTGGAGGGGACGCGAGGGGGGGCGCAGTATTTT
D: .; V: TRBV12-3/TRBV12-4; J: TRBJ2-3; size: .; CDR3: CASSLGRGALTDTQYF; DNA: TGTGCCAGCAGTTTGGGCAGGGGGGCCCTCACAGATACGCAGTATTTT
D: .; V: TRBV2; J: TRBJ1-4; size: many; CDR3: CASRRTESNEKLFF; DNA: TGTGCCAGCAGGAGGACAGAGTCTAATGAAAAACTGTTTTTT
D: .; V: TRBV6-5; J: TRBJ1-3; size: few; CDR3: CASSYSIWGIRSGNTIYF; DNA: TGTGCCAGCAGTTACTCGATTTGGGGTATTAGGTCTGGAAACACCATATATTTT
D: TRBD2; V: TRBV6-1; J: TRBJ2-1; size: .; CDR3: CASSVGAGINEQFF; DNA: TGTGCCAGCAGTGTCGGAGCGGGAATCAATGAGCAGTTCTTC
D: .; V: TRBV28; J: TRBJ2-2; size: few; CDR3: CASTLGGPRTGELFF; DNA: TGTGCCAGCACCCTGGGGGGTCCCAGGACCGGGGAGCTGTTTTTT
D: TRBD2; V: TRBV27; J: TRBJ2-5; size: many; CDR3: CASSTRLAGPLQETQYF; DNA: TGTGCCAGCAGTACCCGACTAGCGGGACCCCTCCAAGAGACCCAGTACTTC
D: TRBD1; V: TRBV18; J: TRBJ1-4; size: few; CDR3: CASSSGQGATNEKLFF; DNA: TGTGCCAGCTCCTCCGGACAGGGCGCAACTAATGAAAAACTGTTTTTT
D: TRBD2; V: TRBV10-3; J: TRBJ2-3; size: .; CDR3: CARQFGTSWRVFRPTDTQYF; DNA: TGTGCCCGTCAGTTTGGGACTAGCTGGAGGGTATTTCGTCCCACAGATACACAGTATTTT
D: .; V: TRBV10-3; J: TRBJ1-1; size: .; CDR3: CAISESGGQRTEAFF; DNA: TGTGCCATCAGTGAGTCCGGGGGGCAGCGAACTGAAGCTTTCTTT
D: .; V: TRBV6-1; J: TRBJ2-7; size: few; CDR3: CASSPQSSEQYF; DNA: TGTGCCAGCAGCCCTCAGTCCTCCGAGCAGTACTTC
D: .; V: TRBV20-1; J: TRBJ1-5; size: .; CDR3: CSARDSQVWPQHF; DNA: TGCAGTGCTAGAGACAGCCAAGTCTGGCCCCAGCATTTT
D: TRBD1; V: TRBV20-1; J: TRBJ2-5; size: .; CDR3: CSARGFSDRGWETQYF; DNA: TGCAGTGCTAGGGGATTCTCGGACAGGGGTTGGGAGACCCAGTACTTC
D: .; V: TRBV19; J: TRBJ2-7; size: many; CDR3: CASSPVEGREYEQYF; DNA: TGTGCCAGTAGTCCCGTCGAGGGCAGGGAATACGAGCAGTACTTC
D: TRBD2; V: TRBV20-1; J: TRBJ2-1; size: .; CDR3: CSASSGSKNEQFF; DNA: TGCAGTGCCTCTAGCGGGAGTAAAAATGAGCAGTTCTTC
D: .; V: TRBV19; J: TRBJ1-4; size: few; CDR3: CASSIPGAPNEKLFF; DNA: TGTGCCAGTAGTATTCCGGGGGCACCTAATGAAAAACTGTTTTTT
D: .; V: TRBV15; J: TRBJ2-7; size: .; CDR3: CATSISTDSYEQYF; DNA: TGTGCCACCAGCATATCTACAGACTCCTACGAGCAGTACTTC
D: .; V: TRBV28; J: TRBJ1-1; size: few; CDR3: CASTQAFRTEAFF; DNA: TGTGCCAGCACACAGGCGTTCCGCACTGAAGCTTTCTTT
D: .; V: TRBV7-9; J: TRBJ1-3; size: few; CDR3: CASSSWTDGNTIYF; DNA: TGTGCCAGCAGCTCGTGGACTGACGGAAACACCATATATTTT
D: .; V: TRBV20-1; J: TRBJ1-2; size: few; CDR3: CSAMAETANYGYTF; DNA: TGCAGTGCTATGGCCGAGACAGCTAACTATGGCTACACCTTC
D: .; V: TRBV24-1; J: TRBJ1-2; size: .; CDR3: CATSDPAGGEDGYTF; DNA: TGTGCCACCAGTGATCCGGCGGGGGGCGAGGATGGCTACACCTTC